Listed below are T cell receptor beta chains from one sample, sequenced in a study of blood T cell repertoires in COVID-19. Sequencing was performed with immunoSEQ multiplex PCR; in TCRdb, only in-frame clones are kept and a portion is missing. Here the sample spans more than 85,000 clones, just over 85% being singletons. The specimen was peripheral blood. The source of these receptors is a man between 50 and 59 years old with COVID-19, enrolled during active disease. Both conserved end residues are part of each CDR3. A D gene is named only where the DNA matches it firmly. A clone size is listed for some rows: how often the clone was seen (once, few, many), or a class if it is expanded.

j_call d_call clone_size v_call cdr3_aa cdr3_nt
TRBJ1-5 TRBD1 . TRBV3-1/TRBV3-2 CASSQGRGTGGQQPQHF TGTGCCAGCAGCCAAGGAAGAGGAACAGGGGGTCAACAGCCCCAGCATTTT
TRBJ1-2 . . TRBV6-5 CASRRQLAYTF TGTGCCAGCCGACGACAATTGGCCTACACCTTC
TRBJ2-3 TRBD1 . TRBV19 CASRPTGGADTQYF TGTGCCAGTAGGCCGACAGGGGGAGCGGATACGCAGTATTTT
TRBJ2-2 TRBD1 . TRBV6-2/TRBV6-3 CASSYSRGQGPGELFF TGTGCCAGCAGTTACTCGAGGGGACAGGGGCCCGGGGAGCTGTTTTTT
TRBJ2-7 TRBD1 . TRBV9 CASSVAGQGAYEQYF TGTGCCAGCAGCGTAGCGGGACAGGGGGCGTACGAGCAGTACTTC
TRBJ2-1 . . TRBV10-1 CASSRGADNEQFF TGCGCCAGCAGTCGGGGGGCGGACAATGAGCAGTTCTTC
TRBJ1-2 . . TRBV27 CASSLGGTLGYTF TGTGCCAGCAGTTTAGGGGGGACTCTTGGCTACACCTTC
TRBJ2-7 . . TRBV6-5 CASSYSAGTYEQYF TGTGCCAGCAGTTACTCGGCAGGGACCTACGAGCAGTACTTC
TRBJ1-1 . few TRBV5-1 CASSPSVVRQYMNTEAFF TGCGCCAGCAGCCCATCGGTAGTCAGACAGTACATGAACACTGAAGCTTTCTTT
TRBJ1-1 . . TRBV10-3 CATCLSGSTEAFF TGTGCCACCTGTCTTTCAGGGTCCACTGAAGCTTTCTTT
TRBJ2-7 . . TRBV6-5 CATSGLVGFYEQYF TGTGCCACCTCGGGTCTAGTCGGTTTCTACGAGCAGTACTTC
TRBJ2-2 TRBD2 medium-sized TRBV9 CASSVGGLEAGELFF TGTGCCAGCAGCGTAGGGGGACTAGAGGCCGGGGAGCTGTTTTTT
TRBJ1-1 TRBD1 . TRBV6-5 CASSFPTGGNTEAFF TGTGCCAGCAGTTTCCCGACAGGGGGGAACACTGAAGCTTTCTTT
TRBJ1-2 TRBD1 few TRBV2 CASSLRQGDYGYTF TGTGCCAGCAGTCTAAGACAGGGAGACTATGGCTACACCTTC
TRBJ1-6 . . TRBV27 CASSLLGGNSKPLHF TGTGCCAGCAGTTTACTAGGAGGTAACTCTAAGCCCCTCCACTTT
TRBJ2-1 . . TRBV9 CASSVVGGGPYNEQFF TGTGCCAGCAGCGTAGTCGGAGGGGGCCCTTACAATGAGCAGTTCTTC
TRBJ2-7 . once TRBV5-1 CASSFSAVAEQYF TGCGCCAGCAGCTTTTCTGCGGTAGCCGAGCAGTACTTC
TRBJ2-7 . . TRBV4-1 CASSQDQGSAYEQYF TGCGCCAGCAGCCAAGATCAGGGCAGTGCCTACGAGCAGTACTTC
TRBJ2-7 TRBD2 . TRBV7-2 CASSLTRGNEQYF TGTGCCAGCAGCTTAACGCGGGGGAACGAGCAGTACTTC
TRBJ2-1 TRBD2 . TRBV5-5 CASSVGLAGAEQFF TGTGCCAGCAGCGTAGGACTAGCGGGGGCTGAGCAGTTCTTC
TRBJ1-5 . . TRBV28 CASSAGTGRNQPQHF TGTGCCAGCAGTGCGGGGACGGGGCGGAATCAGCCCCAGCATTTT
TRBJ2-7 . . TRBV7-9 CASSLVVEIGRGNEQYF TGTGCCAGCAGCTTAGTAGTGGAAATCGGCAGGGGCAACGAGCAGTACTTC
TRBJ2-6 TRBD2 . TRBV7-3 CASSSIRTSGVSGANVLTF TGTGCCAGCAGTTCGATTAGGACTAGCGGCGTCTCTGGGGCCAACGTCCTGACTTTC
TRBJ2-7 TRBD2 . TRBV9 CASSVAGAYEQYF TGTGCCAGCAGCGTTGCGGGGGCCTACGAGCAGTACTTC
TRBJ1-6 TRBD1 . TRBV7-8 CASSLGGTGTGSPLHF TGTGCCAGCAGCTTAGGCGGGACAGGGACAGGCTCACCCCTCCACTTT
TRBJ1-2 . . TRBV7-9 CASSLEWDMYGYTF TGTGCCAGCAGCTTGGAATGGGACATGTATGGCTACACCTTC